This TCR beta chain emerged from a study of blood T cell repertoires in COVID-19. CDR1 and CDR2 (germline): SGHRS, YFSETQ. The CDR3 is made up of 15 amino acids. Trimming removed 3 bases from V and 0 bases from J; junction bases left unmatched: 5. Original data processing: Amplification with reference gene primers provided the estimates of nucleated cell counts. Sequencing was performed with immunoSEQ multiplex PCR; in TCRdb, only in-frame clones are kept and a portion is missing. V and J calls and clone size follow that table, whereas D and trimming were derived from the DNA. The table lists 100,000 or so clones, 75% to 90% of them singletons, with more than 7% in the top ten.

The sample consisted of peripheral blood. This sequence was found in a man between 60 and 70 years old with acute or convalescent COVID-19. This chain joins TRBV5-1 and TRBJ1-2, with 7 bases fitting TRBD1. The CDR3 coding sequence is TGCGCCAGCAGCTCAGCAGGGGGGTCTAACTATGGCTACACCTTC. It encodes CASSSAGGSNYGYTF.